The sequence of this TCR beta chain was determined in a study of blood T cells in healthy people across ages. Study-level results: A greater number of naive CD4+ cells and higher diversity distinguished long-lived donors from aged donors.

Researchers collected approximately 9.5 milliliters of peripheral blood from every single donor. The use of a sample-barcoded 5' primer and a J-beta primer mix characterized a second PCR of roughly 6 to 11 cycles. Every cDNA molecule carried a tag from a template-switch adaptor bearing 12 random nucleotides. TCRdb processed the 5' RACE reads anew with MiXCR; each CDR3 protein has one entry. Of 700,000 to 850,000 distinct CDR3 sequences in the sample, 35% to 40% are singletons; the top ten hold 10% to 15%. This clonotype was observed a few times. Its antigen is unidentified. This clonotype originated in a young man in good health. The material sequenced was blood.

The CDR3 DNA sequence: TGTGCCAGCAGCGCAACTAGCGGGGGTGACCCTAGCACAGATACGCAGTATTTT. Translating gives CASSATSGGDPSTDTQYF. V gene TRBV9 combines with J gene TRBJ2-3; 11 nucleotides line up with TRBD2. With 3 bases clipped from V and 0 bases from J, the junction kept 9 bases outside the gene matches. The V gene's germline CDR1 is SGDLS and CDR2 YYNGEE. CDR3 length: 18 residues. Supplemented by reference TRBV9 and TRBJ2-3, the full variable domain reads DSGVTQTPKHLITATGQRVTLRCSPRSGDLSVYWYQQSLDQGLQFLIQYYNGEERAKGNILERFSAQQFPDLHSELNLSSLELGDSALYFCASSATSGGDPSTDTQYFGPGTRLTVL.